The 14 T cell receptor beta chains presented below share a single source sample, sequenced in a study of cytomegalovirus exposure and HLA in healthy donors. 13 Jbeta primers and 60 Vbeta primers were used for the PCR. The repertoire was sequenced with immunoSEQ multiplex PCR; TCRdb's copy has only in-frame clones and lacks some. The data contain tens of thousands of clones, over 60% of them singletons. The sample taken for sequencing was PBMCs. These receptors were collected from a male donor in good health and CMV-seropositive.

The chain is built from TRBV1 and TRBJ2-1; the DNA was not compared with TRBD1, the D call given in the table. TRBV1 counts as a pseudogene. The CDR3 runs to 15 residues. The CDR3 here is CTNFVRQGTYNEQFF. The CDR3 DNA sequence: TGCACGAACTTCGTACGACAGGGCACCTACAATGAGCAGTTCTTC.

The rearrangement uses TRBV19 and TRBJ1-6; D perhaps matches TRBD1 (6 bases). This CDR3 spans 15 amino acids. CDR1 is LNHDA and CDR2 is SQIVND in the germline V gene (reference sequence). V lost 7 bases and J lost 8, with 18 bases in between. The CDR3 DNA reads as TGTGCCAGTAAGGTCGGAAACAGGGCTTATTCACCCCTCCACTTT. It translates to CASKVGNRAYSPLHF.

The chain joins TRBV9 to TRBJ2-3; D call uncertain. The CDR3 contains 15 residues. The V end was cut by 0 bases, the J end by 1 base, with 9 bases between. Looked up from germline, CDR1 is SGDLS and CDR2 is YYNGEE. CDR3 DNA sequence: TGTGCCAGCAGCGTAGGTAGTTCGGGCACAGATACGCAGTATTTT. Translation gives CASSVGSSGTDTQYF. The full variable domain, its missing parts supplied by reference TRBV9 and TRBJ2-3, is DSGVTQTPKHLITATGQRVTLRCSPRSGDLSVYWYQQSLDQGLQFLIQYYNGEERAKGNILERFSAQQFPDLHSELNLSSLELGDSALYFCASSVGSSGTDTQYFGPGTRLTVL.

The J gene is TRBJ2-5, the V gene TRBV6-6; a weak D match, TRBD2 (6 bases). Per the germline V gene, CDR1 is MNHNY and CDR2 is SVGAGI (reference sequence). V was trimmed by 6 bases and J by 2 bases, leaving 16 bases between them. The CDR3 is 15 residues long. CDR3 loop: CASRRGSGRQETQYF. CDR3 bases: TGTGCCAGCAGACGGGGAAGCGGGCGTCAAGAGACCCAGTACTTC.

V and J are TRBV2 and TRBJ2-1, with D perhaps TRBD1 (6 bases). CDR1 and CDR2 (germline): SNHLY, FYNNEI. Trimming took off 6 bases at V and 2 bases at J, with 14 bases between the two ends. This CDR3 is 15 amino acids long. CDR3 loop: CASRENRDPYNEQFF. The CDR3 DNA reads as TGTGCCAGCAGAGAGAACAGGGACCCCTACAATGAGCAGTTCTTC.

The rearrangement joins TRBV7-2 to TRBJ2-7, with 10 bases matching TRBD1. The CDR3 length is 16 residues. Germline-derived CDR1 and CDR2 are SGHTA and FQGNSA. The J segment lost 2 bases and the V segment lost 6 bases, leaving 10 bases of the junction unmatched. As DNA, the CDR3 is TGTGCCAGCAGGACGGAGGGACAGGGGAGGCCCTACGAGCAGTACTTC. Translated, it gives CASRTEGQGRPYEQYF.

The V gene is TRBV5-1, the J gene TRBJ1-1; 8 bases fit TRBD1. The CDR3 sequence is 15 residues long. Germline CDR1 SGHRS, CDR2 YFSETQ. Trimming at V came to 0 bases and at J to 6 bases, leaving 7 bases not matched to a gene. CDR3 nucleotide sequence: TGCGCCAGCAGCTTGGAGGGCAGGGGGCGAGCTGAAGCTTTCTTT. It specifies CASSLEGRGRAEAFF. Filled out from reference TRBV5-1 and TRBJ1-1, the complete variable domain reads KAGVTQTPRYLIKTRGQQVTLSCSPISGHRSVSWYQQTPGQGLQFLFEYFSETQRNKGNFPGRFSGRQFSNSRSEMNVSTLELGDSALYLCASSLEGRGRAEAFFGQGTRLTVV.

The V and J genes are TRBV4-2 and TRBJ2-7, with D uncertain. CDR1 is LGHNA, CDR2 YNFKEQ, per germline. This CDR3 has 15 residues. V shed 0 bases and J shed 6 bases, with 15 bases lying between them. Here the CDR3 DNA reads TGTGCCAGCAGCCAAGATGTAACTACCTCCCCCGAGCAGTACTTC. Protein: CASSQDVTTSPEQYF.

The gene calls are TRBV7-2 and TRBJ2-2, with D possibly TRBD2 on 6 matching bases. This CDR3 has 13 residues. Germline CDR1 is SGHTA and CDR2 is FQGNSA. V was pared by 8 bases and J by 4 bases, with 11 bases between. DNA for the CDR3: TGTGCCAGCGAGGGACTTTTCACCGGGGAGCTGTTTTTT. Its translation: CASEGLFTGELFF.

The chain couples TRBV4-2 to TRBJ1-5; D remains ambiguous. The CDR3 has 14 residues. Germline V CDR1 and CDR2: LGHNA, YNFKEQ. V was clipped by 0 bases and J by 2 bases, with 5 bases between them. The CDR3 loop reads CASSQEFGNQPQHF. The CDR3 DNA follows: TGTGCCAGCAGCCAAGAGTTCGGCAATCAGCCCCAGCATTTT.

CDR3 coding DNA: TGTGCCAGCTCACCGTGGCCGCGGGAGCTGTTTTTT. This codes for CASSPWPRELFF. The rearrangement links TRBV18 to TRBJ2-2; D gene ambiguous. This CDR3 comprises 12 residues. Germline CDR1 is KGHSH and CDR2 is LQKENI. Trimming removed 3 bases at V and 9 bases at J, with 8 bases between.

This sequence joins TRBV10-2 and TRBJ1-1, with D tentatively TRBD1 (6 bases). Germline V gives CDR1 WSHSY, CDR2 SAAADI. This CDR3 has 12 amino acids. V shed 5 bases and J shed 6 bases, with 10 bases lying between them. The chain's CDR3 is CASSWTDSEAFF. CDR3 in DNA: TGCGCCAGCAGTTGGACAGACTCTGAAGCTTTCTTT.

The chain carries TRBV5-6 and TRBJ2-2, with 11 bases lining up with TRBD1. Germline CDR1 SGHDT, CDR2 YYEEEE. Trimming removed 0 bases from V and 8 bases from J; junction bases left unmatched: 6. The CDR3 is made up of 16 amino acids. CDR3 nucleotide sequence: TGTGCCAGCAGCTTGGCTGGGACAGGGGGAAGTGGGGAGCTGTTTTTT. Amino acids: CASSLAGTGGSGELFF.

V and J are TRBV28 and TRBJ2-2; weak D call: TRBD2 (6 bases). V lost 5 bases to trimming and J lost 4 bases, with 14 bases between them. The CDR3 is 15 residues long. Germline CDR1 MDHEN, CDR2 SYDVKM. The CDR3 nucleotides read TGTGCCAGCAGTCTTCAACGGGGGTTCACCGGGGAGCTGTTTTTT. It yields the protein CASSLQRGFTGELFF.